This is a list of T cell receptor beta chains from one sample in a study of CD8 T cells in ankylosing spondylitis. MiXCR was run by TCRdb on the 5' RACE reads, yielding one entry per CDR3 protein. The table lists roughly 300,000 distinct CDR3 sequences, roughly 8% of them singletons, with about 14% in the top ten. Sequenced input: blood, either unsorted or a sorted T cell fraction (not recorded which). These receptors all stem from a male donor with ankylosing spondylitis. Both conserved end residues are part of each CDR3. Each record gives: V gene, clone size, D gene, J gene, CDR3 DNA, CDR3 protein. D genes are given only for firm matches. The size field is filled for only some rows; it gives once, few, many or a size class.

TRBV7-9,NA,TRBD2,TRBJ2-3,TGTGCCAGCAGCTTAGGCTCTAGCGGGACCACGCAGTATTTT,CASSLGSSGTTQYF
TRBV29-1,few,NA,TRBJ1-6,TGCAGCGCTAGCTGGGGTCTCGATTCACCCCTCCACTTT,CSASWGLDSPLHF
TRBV5-1,few,NA,TRBJ2-2,TGCGCCAGCACCAGTCGGACCGGGGAGCTGTTTTTT,CASTSRTGELFF
TRBV6-2/TRBV6-3,NA,NA,TRBJ2-6,TGTGCCAGCAGTTACTCGAGCCCTTATGGGGCCAACGTCCTGACTTTC,CASSYSSPYGANVLTF
TRBV11-1,NA,NA,TRBJ2-1,TGTGCCAGCAGCTTAGCGTACACAGCGCCGAGCTCCTACAATGAGCAGTTCTTC,CASSLAYTAPSSYNEQFF
TRBV10-3,NA,NA,TRBJ1-5,TGTGCCATCGGGAACCAGGCAAGCAATCAGCCCCAGCATTTT,CAIGNQASNQPQHF
TRBV9,few,TRBD1,TRBJ2-5,TGTGCCAGCAGCGTAGATCCGGGACAGCTCCAAGAGACCCAGTACTTC,CASSVDPGQLQETQYF
TRBV27,few,TRBD2,TRBJ2-7,TGTGCCAGCAGTTTAGCGGGAGCTGGGGGCGAGCAGTACTTC,CASSLAGAGGEQYF
TRBV3-1,NA,NA,TRBJ1-5,TGTGCCAGCAGCCAAGAAAGTGAGGGAGGGCATCAGCCCCAGCATTTT,CASSQESEGGHQPQHF
TRBV6-2/TRBV6-3,few,NA,TRBJ2-1,TGTGCCAGCAGTTACTCTAGCGGCTTATACAATGAGCAGTTCTTC,CASSYSSGLYNEQFF
TRBV5-6,many,TRBD2,TRBJ2-1,TGTGCCAGCAGCCCCGGGACTAGCGGGCGGGGGTCCAATGAGCAGTTCTTC,CASSPGTSGRGSNEQFF
TRBV5-1,few,TRBD2,TRBJ2-5,TGCGCCAGCAGCTCGACTAGCGCAAAAGAGACCCAGTACTTC,CASSSTSAKETQYF
TRBV5-6,NA,TRBD1,TRBJ2-1,TGTGCCAGCAGCATACAGGGGTACAATGAGCAGTTCTTC,CASSIQGYNEQFF
TRBV4-3,NA,NA,TRBJ2-5,TGCGCCAGCAGCCAATCCCGGGCTGGGAAAGAGACCCAGTACTTC,CASSQSRAGKETQYF
TRBV2,many,TRBD1,TRBJ1-6,TGTGCCAGCAGTGAAAATCAGGGGGCGAATTCACCCCTCCACTTT,CASSENQGANSPLHF
TRBV27,many,NA,TRBJ1-2,TGTGCTTCGACAGCGAGGGTGGGTCGTGGCGGCTACACCTTC,CASTARVGRGGYTF
TRBV10-3,many,NA,TRBJ2-5,TGTGCCTCCCGAGAAAGGCCCATAGAGACCCAGTACTTC,CASRERPIETQYF
TRBV25-1,many,TRBD1,TRBJ2-3,TGTGCCAGCAGTGAATCCGGGGGACAGGGCACAGATACGCAGTATTTT,CASSESGGQGTDTQYF
TRBV14,few,TRBD2,TRBJ2-1,TGTGCCAGCAGCCGCCTAAGGACTAGCGGCAACAATGAGCAGTTCTTC,CASSRLRTSGNNEQFF
TRBV12-3/TRBV12-4,NA,NA,TRBJ1-1,TGTGCCAGCAGTTTAAGAAGGACTACTGAAGCTTTCTTT,CASSLRRTTEAFF
TRBV29-1,few,TRBD2,TRBJ2-5,TGCAGCGTTGAATTTGTGGCTAGCGGGGACCAAGAGACCCAGTACTTC,CSVEFVASGDQETQYF
TRBV18,NA,TRBD1,TRBJ1-6,TGTGCCAGCTCACCGGGACAGGGGGCTGGCGGACCCCTCCACTTT,CASSPGQGAGGPLHF